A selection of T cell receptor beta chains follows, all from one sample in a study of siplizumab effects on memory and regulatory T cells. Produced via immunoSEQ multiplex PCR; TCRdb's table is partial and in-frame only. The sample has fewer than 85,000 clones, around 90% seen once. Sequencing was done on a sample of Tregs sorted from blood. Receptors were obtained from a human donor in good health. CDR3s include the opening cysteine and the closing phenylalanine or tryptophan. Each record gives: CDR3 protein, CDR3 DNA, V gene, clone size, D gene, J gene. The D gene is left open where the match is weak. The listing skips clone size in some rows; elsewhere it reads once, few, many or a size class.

CDR3: CASRGPGTYEQYF
DNA: TGTGCCAGCAGGGGGCCCGGGACCTACGAGCAGTACTTC
V: TRBV2
size: NA
D: NA
J: TRBJ2-7

CDR3: CASSQGGFGTVYGYTF
DNA: TGTGCCAGCAGCCAGGGAGGATTTGGGACAGTCTATGGCTACACCTTC
V: TRBV11-2
size: NA
D: TRBD1
J: TRBJ1-2

CDR3: CASSRPGTSLDTF
DNA: TGTGCCAGCAGCCGTCCCGGGACTTCCTTAGACACCTTC
V: TRBV28
size: NA
D: NA
J: TRBJ1-2

CDR3: CASRESGSYEQYF
DNA: TGTGCCAGTAGGGAGTCTGGTTCCTACGAGCAGTACTTC
V: TRBV19
size: NA
D: NA
J: TRBJ2-7

CDR3: CASNKLGTEAFF
DNA: TGTGCCAGCAATAAACTGGGGACTGAAGCTTTCTTT
V: TRBV2
size: NA
D: NA
J: TRBJ1-1

CDR3: CASSFRTGLDTQYF
DNA: TGTGCCAGCAGCTTTCGGACGGGACTCGATACGCAGTATTTT
V: TRBV9
size: NA
D: NA
J: TRBJ2-3

CDR3: CASSSLGGYEQYF
DNA: TGTGCCAGCAGCTCGTTAGGGGGGTACGAGCAGTACTTC
V: TRBV7-3
size: NA
D: NA
J: TRBJ2-7

CDR3: CASSIDQGTYGYTF
DNA: TGTGCCAGTAGTATAGATCAGGGGACCTATGGCTACACCTTC
V: TRBV19
size: NA
D: NA
J: TRBJ1-2

CDR3: CASRTTGPYGYTF
DNA: TGTGCCAGCCGTACCACAGGGCCCTATGGCTACACCTTC
V: TRBV19
size: once
D: NA
J: TRBJ1-2

CDR3: CASSLSTASPLHF
DNA: TGTGCCAGCAGCTTAAGCACAGCGTCACCCCTCCACTTT
V: TRBV7-3
size: NA
D: NA
J: TRBJ1-6

CDR3: CASSSAGLNTEAFF
DNA: TGTGCCAGCAGTTCGGCAGGGCTGAACACTGAAGCTTTCTTT
V: TRBV6-5
size: NA
D: NA
J: TRBJ1-1

CDR3: CASSPMGVSGANYGYTF
DNA: TGTGCCAGCAGCCCCATGGGAGTCTCTGGGGCTAACTATGGCTACACCTTC
V: TRBV14
size: NA
D: NA
J: TRBJ1-2

CDR3: CASSSGLAGGTSSYNEQFF
DNA: TGCGCCAGCAGCTCAGGACTAGCGGGGGGCACGAGCTCCTACAATGAGCAGTTCTTC
V: TRBV5-1
size: NA
D: TRBD2
J: TRBJ2-1

CDR3: CASSSPGTSGGPSSYNEQFF
DNA: TGTGCCAGCAGCTCCCCCGGGACTAGCGGGGGACCGAGCTCCTACAATGAGCAGTTCTTC
V: TRBV7-6
size: medium-sized
D: TRBD2
J: TRBJ2-1

CDR3: CASSSYGDPGGYTF
DNA: TGTGCCAGCAGCTCCTACGGTGATCCGGGGGGCTACACCTTC
V: TRBV7-2
size: NA
D: NA
J: TRBJ1-2

CDR3: CARTKGDQPQHF
DNA: TGCGCCAGAACAAAGGGGGATCAGCCCCAGCATTTT
V: TRBV23-1
size: NA
D: NA
J: TRBJ1-5

CDR3: CASSLAGTGGPYEQYF
DNA: TGTGCCAGCAGCTTAGCCGGGACAGGGGGCCCCTACGAGCAGTACTTC
V: TRBV7-9
size: NA
D: TRBD1
J: TRBJ2-7

CDR3: CASSQGTAGNQPQHF
DNA: TGCGCCAGCAGCCAAGGGACGGCAGGGAATCAGCCCCAGCATTTT
V: TRBV4-1
size: few
D: NA
J: TRBJ1-5

CDR3: CASSTTGGGYGYTF
DNA: TGTGCCAGCAGTACCACAGGGGGGGGCTATGGCTACACCTTC
V: TRBV6-5
size: NA
D: TRBD1
J: TRBJ1-2

CDR3: CASSVASLNYGYTF
DNA: TGTGCCAGCAGCGTAGCGAGCTTAAACTATGGCTACACCTTC
V: TRBV9
size: once
D: NA
J: TRBJ1-2

CDR3: CASRPGQAVGYTF
DNA: TGTGCCAGCAGGCCAGGACAGGCGGTCGGCTACACCTTC
V: TRBV6-6
size: NA
D: TRBD1
J: TRBJ1-2

CDR3: CASKKRDRVREQYF
DNA: TGTGCCAGTAAGAAACGGGACAGGGTACGCGAGCAGTACTTC
V: TRBV19
size: few
D: TRBD1
J: TRBJ2-7

CDR3: CASSLHFRGNTGELFF
DNA: TGCGCCAGCAGCCTCCATTTCCGGGGGAACACCGGGGAGCTGTTTTTT
V: TRBV4-3
size: NA
D: NA
J: TRBJ2-2

CDR3: CASSLGLAGGLTDTQYF
DNA: TGTGCCAGCAGTTTAGGACTAGCGGGGGGGCTGACAGATACGCAGTATTTT
V: TRBV27
size: NA
D: TRBD2
J: TRBJ2-3

CDR3: CASSWGGARDTQYF
DNA: TGTGCCAGCAGCTGGGGCGGGGCCAGAGATACGCAGTATTTT
V: TRBV7-2
size: NA
D: NA
J: TRBJ2-3

CDR3: CASSHWGQVNTGELFF
DNA: TGTGCCAGCAGCCATTGGGGACAGGTGAACACCGGGGAGCTGTTTTTT
V: TRBV5-4
size: NA
D: TRBD1
J: TRBJ2-2

CDR3: CASSVPRTSLETQYF
DNA: TGTGCCAGCAGTGTCCCGAGGACTAGCTTGGAGACCCAGTACTTC
V: TRBV6-4
size: NA
D: TRBD2
J: TRBJ2-5

CDR3: CASSIVRGFTDTQYF
DNA: TGTGCCAGCAGTATTGTTCGGGGATTCACAGATACGCAGTATTTT
V: TRBV2
size: NA
D: NA
J: TRBJ2-3

CDR3: CASSQYDTTNEKLFF
DNA: TGTGCCAGCAGCCAGTATGATACAACTAATGAAAAACTGTTTTTT
V: TRBV4-2
size: NA
D: NA
J: TRBJ1-4

CDR3: CASRRGDTGELFF
DNA: TGTGCCAGCAGGCGGGGGGACACCGGGGAGCTGTTTTTT
V: TRBV11-1
size: NA
D: TRBD2
J: TRBJ2-2

CDR3: CASGLKGVGRESEKLFF
DNA: TGTGCTAGTGGTTTGAAAGGAGTTGGGAGGGAGAGTGAAAAACTGTTTTTT
V: TRBV12-5
size: few
D: NA
J: TRBJ1-4

CDR3: CASSPPGGISTDTQYF
DNA: TGTGCCAGCTCACCACCCGGGGGGATCAGCACAGATACGCAGTATTTT
V: TRBV18
size: NA
D: TRBD2
J: TRBJ2-3

CDR3: CASSKEDTQYF
DNA: TGCGCCAGCAGTAAGGAAGATACGCAGTATTTT
V: TRBV5-1
size: NA
D: NA
J: TRBJ2-3

CDR3: CASSPQGALSEKLFF
DNA: TGTGCCAGTAGTCCACAGGGGGCGCTGTCAGAAAAACTGTTTTTT
V: TRBV19
size: NA
D: TRBD1
J: TRBJ1-4

CDR3: CASRGGPRVEKLFF
DNA: TGTGCCAGCAGGGGCGGTCCCCGAGTAGAAAAACTGTTTTTT
V: TRBV6-1
size: NA
D: NA
J: TRBJ1-4